This T cell receptor beta chain was sequenced for a study of CD4 T cells in relation to SARS-CoV-2 and coronaviruses. The unexposed donors gave CD4+ T cells in about 2010-2019, prior to COVID-19. Isolation of CD4+ T cells took place after about 9 days in culture. Per germline, CDR1 SGHRS and CDR2 YFSETQ. The germline V and J ends were trimmed by 1 base and 4 bases, with 12 bases remaining between them. This CDR3 has 15 amino acids. Regarding this clone: Its antigen is not known.

TCRdb keeps only in-frame clones here, not all; method: immunoSEQ multiplex PCR. This table has 9,500 to 12,000 clones, about 68% appearing once. The receptor's source is a human donor in good health. V is TRBV5-1 and J is TRBJ1-5; possible D gene TRBD1, 5 bases. Sequencing was done on a sample of CD4+ T cells from PBMCs, cultured in vitro. CDR3 in amino acids: CASSLNGGRNQPQHF. CDR3 bases: TGCGCCAGCAGCTTGAACGGGGGACGGAATCAGCCCCAGCATTTT.